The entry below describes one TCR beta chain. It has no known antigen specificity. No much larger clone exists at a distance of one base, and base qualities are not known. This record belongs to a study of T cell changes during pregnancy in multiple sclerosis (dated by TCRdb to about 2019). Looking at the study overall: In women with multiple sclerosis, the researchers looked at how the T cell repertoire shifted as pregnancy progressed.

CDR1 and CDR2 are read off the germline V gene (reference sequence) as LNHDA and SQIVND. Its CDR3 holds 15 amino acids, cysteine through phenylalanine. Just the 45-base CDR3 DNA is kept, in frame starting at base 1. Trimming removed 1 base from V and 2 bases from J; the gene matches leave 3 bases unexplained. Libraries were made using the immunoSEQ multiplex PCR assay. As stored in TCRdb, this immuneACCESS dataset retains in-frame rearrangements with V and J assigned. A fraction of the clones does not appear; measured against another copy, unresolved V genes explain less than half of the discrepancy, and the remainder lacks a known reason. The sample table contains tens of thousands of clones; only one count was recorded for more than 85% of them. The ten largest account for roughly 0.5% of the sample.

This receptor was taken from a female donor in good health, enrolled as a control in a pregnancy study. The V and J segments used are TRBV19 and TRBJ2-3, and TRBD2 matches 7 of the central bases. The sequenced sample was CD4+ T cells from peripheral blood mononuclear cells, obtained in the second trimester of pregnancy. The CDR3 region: CASSIGDYTTDTQYF. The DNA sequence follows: TGTGCCAGTAGTATAGGGGACTATACCACAGATACGCAGTATTTT.